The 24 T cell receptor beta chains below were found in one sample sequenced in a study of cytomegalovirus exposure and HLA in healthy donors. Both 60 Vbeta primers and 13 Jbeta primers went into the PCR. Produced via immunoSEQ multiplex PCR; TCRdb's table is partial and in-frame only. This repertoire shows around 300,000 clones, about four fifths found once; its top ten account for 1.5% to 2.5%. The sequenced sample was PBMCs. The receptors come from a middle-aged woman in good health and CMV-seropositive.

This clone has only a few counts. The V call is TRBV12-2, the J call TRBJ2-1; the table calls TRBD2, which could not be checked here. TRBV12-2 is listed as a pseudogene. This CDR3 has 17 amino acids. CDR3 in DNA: TGTGCAAGTCGCTTCAAGGGACTAGCGGGACCCGGGGATGAGCAGTTCTTC. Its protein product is CASRFKGLAGPGDEQFF.

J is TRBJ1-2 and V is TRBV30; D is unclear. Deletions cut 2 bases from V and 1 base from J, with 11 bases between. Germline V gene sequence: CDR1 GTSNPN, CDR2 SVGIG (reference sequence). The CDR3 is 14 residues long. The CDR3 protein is CAWSRRADNYGYTF. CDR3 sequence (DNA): TGTGCCTGGAGTAGGAGGGCTGATAACTATGGCTACACCTTC. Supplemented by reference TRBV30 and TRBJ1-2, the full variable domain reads SQTIHQWPATLVQPVGSPLSLECTVEGTSNPNLYWYRQAAGRGLQLLFYSVGIGQISSEVPQNLSASRPQDRQFILSSKKLLLSDSGFYLCAWSRRADNYGYTFGSGTRLTVV.

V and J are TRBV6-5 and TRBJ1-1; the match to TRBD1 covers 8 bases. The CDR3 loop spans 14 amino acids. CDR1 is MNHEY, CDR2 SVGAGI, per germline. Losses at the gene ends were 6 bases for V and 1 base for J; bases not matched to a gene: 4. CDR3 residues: CASRRTGRNTEAFF. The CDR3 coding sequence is TGTGCCAGCAGGCGGACAGGGAGGAACACTGAAGCTTTCTTT.

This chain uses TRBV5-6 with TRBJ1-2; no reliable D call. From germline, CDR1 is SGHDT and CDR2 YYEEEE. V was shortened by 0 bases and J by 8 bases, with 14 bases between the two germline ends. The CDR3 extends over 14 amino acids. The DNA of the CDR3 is TGTGCCAGCAGCTTGGATTCGGGAGCTATGGGCTACACCTTC. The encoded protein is CASSLDSGAMGYTF.

CDR3 sequence reads: CASSFPPAGQSEQYF. DNA for the CDR3: TGTGCCAGCAGCTTTCCTCCCGCTGGACAGAGCGAGCAGTACTTC. This chain connects TRBV5-8 to TRBJ2-7; D is possibly TRBD1 (6 bases). Germline CDR1 is SGHTS and CDR2 is YDEGEE. The CDR3 runs to 15 residues. Trimming removed 2 bases at V and 6 bases at J, with 18 bases between.

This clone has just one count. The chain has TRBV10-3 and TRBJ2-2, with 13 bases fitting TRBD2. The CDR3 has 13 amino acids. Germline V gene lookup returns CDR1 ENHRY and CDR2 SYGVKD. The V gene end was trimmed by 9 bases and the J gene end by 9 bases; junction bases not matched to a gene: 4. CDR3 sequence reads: CAMGTSGIRELFF. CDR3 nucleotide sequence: TGTGCCATGGGGACTAGCGGGATCCGGGAGCTGTTTTTT.

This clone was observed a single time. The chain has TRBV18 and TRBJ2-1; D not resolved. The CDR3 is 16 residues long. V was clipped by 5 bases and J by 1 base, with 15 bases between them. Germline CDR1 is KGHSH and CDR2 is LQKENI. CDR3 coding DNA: TGTGCCAGCTCAGCAAGACTCTATTCGTCCTACAATGAGCAGTTCTTC. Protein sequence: CASSARLYSSYNEQFF. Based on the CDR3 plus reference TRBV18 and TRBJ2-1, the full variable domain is NAGVMQNPRHLVRRRGQEARLRCSPMKGHSHVYWYRQLPEEGLKFMVYLQKENIIDESGMPKERFSAEFPKEGPSILRIQQVVRGDSAAYFCASSARLYSSYNEQFFGPGTRLTVL.

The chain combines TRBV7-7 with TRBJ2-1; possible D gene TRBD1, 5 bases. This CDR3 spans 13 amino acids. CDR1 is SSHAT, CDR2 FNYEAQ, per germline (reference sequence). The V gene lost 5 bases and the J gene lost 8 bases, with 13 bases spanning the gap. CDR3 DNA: TGTGCCAGCAGCATAAGTTGGGGCGATGAGCAGTTCTTC. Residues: CASSISWGDEQFF.

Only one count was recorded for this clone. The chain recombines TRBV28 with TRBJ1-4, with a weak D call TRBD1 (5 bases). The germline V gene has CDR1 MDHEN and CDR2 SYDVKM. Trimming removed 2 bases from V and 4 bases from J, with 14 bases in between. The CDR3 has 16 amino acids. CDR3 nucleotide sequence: TGTGCCAGCAGTTTAGGAGGGGTAGGGAGTAATGAAAAACTGTTTTTT. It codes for CASSLGGVGSNEKLFF. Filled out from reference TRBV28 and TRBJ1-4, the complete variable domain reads DVKVTQSSRYLVKRTGEKVFLECVQDMDHENMFWYRQDPGLGLRLIYFSYDVKMKEKGDIPEGYSVSREKKERFSLILESASTNQTSMYLCASSLGGVGSNEKLFFGSGTQLSVL.

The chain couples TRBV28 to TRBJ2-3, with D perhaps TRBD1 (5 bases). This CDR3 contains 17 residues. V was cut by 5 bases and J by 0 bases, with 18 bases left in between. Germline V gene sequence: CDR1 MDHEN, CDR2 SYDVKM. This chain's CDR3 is CASSGQWGSTSTDTQYF. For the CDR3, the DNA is TGTGCCAGCAGTGGACAATGGGGTAGCACTAGCACAGATACGCAGTATTTT.

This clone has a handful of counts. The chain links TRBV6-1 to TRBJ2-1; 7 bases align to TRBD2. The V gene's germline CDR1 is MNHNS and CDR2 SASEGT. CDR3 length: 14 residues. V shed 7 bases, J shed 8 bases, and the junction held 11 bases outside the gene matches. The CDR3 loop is CASTEASGGDEQFF. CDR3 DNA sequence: TGTGCCAGCACGGAGGCTAGCGGAGGGGATGAGCAGTTCTTC.

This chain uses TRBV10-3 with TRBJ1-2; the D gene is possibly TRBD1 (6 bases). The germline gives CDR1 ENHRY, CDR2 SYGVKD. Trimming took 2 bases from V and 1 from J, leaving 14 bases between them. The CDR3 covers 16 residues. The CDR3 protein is CAISEIGQINNYGYTF. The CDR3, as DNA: TGTGCCATCAGTGAGATCGGACAGATTAATAACTATGGCTACACCTTC.

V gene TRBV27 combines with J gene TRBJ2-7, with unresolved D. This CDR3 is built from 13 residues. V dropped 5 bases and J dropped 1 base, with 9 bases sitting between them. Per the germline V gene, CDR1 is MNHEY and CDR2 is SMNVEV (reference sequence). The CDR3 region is CASSRVLSYEQYF. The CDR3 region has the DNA TGTGCCAGCAGTCGGGTTTTGTCCTACGAGCAGTACTTC.

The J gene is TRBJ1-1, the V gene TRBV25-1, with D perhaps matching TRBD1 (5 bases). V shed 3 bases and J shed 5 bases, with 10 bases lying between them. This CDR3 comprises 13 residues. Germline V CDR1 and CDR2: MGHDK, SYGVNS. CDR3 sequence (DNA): TGTGCCAGCAGTGAGATAGGGGTAACTGAAGCTTTCTTT. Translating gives CASSEIGVTEAFF.

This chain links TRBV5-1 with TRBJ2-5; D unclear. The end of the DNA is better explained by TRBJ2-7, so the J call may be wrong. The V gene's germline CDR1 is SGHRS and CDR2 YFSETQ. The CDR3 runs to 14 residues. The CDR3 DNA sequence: TGCGCCAGCAGCTTGGTGGCGGAGTTTTACGAGCAGTACTTC. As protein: CASSLVAEFYEQYF.

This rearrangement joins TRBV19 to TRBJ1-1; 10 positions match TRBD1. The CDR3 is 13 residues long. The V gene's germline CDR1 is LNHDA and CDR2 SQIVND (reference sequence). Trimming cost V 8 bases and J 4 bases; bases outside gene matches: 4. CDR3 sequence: CASRDRGSTEAFF. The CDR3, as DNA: TGTGCCAGTCGGGACAGGGGCTCCACTGAAGCTTTCTTT. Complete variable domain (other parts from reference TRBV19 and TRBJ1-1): DGGITQSPKYLFRKEGQNVTLSCEQNLNHDAMYWYRQDPGQGLRLIYYSQIVNDFQKGDIAEGYSVSREKKESFPLTVTSAQKNPTAFYLCASRDRGSTEAFFGQGTRLTVV.

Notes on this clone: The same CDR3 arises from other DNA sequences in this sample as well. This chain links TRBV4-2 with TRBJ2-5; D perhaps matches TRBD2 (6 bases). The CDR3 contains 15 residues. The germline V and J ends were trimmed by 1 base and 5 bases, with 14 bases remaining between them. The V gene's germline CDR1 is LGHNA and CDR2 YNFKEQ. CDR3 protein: CASSQVAGGGETQYF. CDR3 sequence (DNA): TGTGCCAGCAGCCAAGTGGCAGGTGGGGGGGAGACCCAGTACTTC.

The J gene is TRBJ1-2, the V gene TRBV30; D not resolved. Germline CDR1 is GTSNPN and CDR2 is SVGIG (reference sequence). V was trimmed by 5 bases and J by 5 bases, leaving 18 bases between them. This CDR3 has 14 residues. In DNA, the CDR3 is TGTGCCTGGGGAACCGGGCGGAGGGCTTATGGCTACACCTTC. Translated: CAWGTGRRAYGYTF. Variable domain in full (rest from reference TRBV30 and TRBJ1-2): SQTIHQWPATLVQPVGSPLSLECTVEGTSNPNLYWYRQAAGRGLQLLFYSVGIGQISSEVPQNLSASRPQDRQFILSSKKLLLSDSGFYLCAWGTGRRAYGYTFGSGTRLTVV.

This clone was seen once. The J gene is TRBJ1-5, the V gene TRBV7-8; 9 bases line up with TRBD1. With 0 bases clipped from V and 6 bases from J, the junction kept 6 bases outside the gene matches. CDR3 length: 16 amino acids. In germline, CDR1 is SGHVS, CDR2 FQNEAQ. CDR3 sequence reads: CASSLALGQGGQPQHF. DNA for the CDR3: TGTGCCAGCAGCTTAGCGCTGGGACAGGGAGGTCAGCCCCAGCATTTT.

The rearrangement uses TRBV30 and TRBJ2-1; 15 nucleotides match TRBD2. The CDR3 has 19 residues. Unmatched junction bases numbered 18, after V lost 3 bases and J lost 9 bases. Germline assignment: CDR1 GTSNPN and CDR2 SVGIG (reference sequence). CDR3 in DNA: TGTGCCTGGAGCGGTTTTGGACAGCGGACTAGCGGGAGGGCTTTTGAGCAGTTCTTC. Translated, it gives CAWSGFGQRTSGRAFEQFF.

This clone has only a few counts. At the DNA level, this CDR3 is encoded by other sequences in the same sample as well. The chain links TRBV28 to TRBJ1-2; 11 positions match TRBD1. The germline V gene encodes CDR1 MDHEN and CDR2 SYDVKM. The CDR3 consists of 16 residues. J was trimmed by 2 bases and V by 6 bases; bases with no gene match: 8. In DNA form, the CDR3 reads TGTGCCAGCAGCAGGACAGGGGGCGGGGGAAACTATGGCTACACCTTC. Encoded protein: CASSRTGGGGNYGYTF.

The CDR3 DNA reads as TGCAGCGTTGAAGTAAGGCGGGAGTTGGCAGATACGCAGTATTTT. As protein: CSVEVRRELADTQYF. The chain couples TRBV29-1 to TRBJ2-3, with 7 bases that match TRBD2. After removal of 1 base from V and 4 bases from J, the junction contained 8 bases not matched to a gene. The CDR3 has 15 amino acids. Per the germline V gene, CDR1 is SQVTM and CDR2 is ANQGSEA.

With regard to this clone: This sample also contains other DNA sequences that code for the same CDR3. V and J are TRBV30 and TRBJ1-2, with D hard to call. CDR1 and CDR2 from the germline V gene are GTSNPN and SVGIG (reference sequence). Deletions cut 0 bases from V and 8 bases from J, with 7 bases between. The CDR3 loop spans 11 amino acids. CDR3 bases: TGTGCCTGGAGTGTATCGGGGGGCTACACCTTC. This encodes CAWSVSGGYTF.

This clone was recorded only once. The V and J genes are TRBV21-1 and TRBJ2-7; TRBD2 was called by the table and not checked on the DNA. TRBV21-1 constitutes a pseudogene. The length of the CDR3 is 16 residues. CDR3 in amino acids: CASSFVAGLAGVEQYF. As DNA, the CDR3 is TGTGCCAGCAGCTTTGTAGCGGGACTAGCGGGAGTCGAGCAGTACTTC.